This T cell receptor beta chain was sequenced in a study of blood T cell repertoires in COVID-19. Data came from immunoSEQ multiplex PCR; TCRdb stores just in-frame clones and leaves some out. The sample consists of 250,000 to 300,000 clones, around 87% of them appearing once. The CDR3 consists of 15 residues. Unmatched junction bases numbered 7, after V lost 3 bases and J lost 1 base. In germline, CDR1 is DFQATT, CDR2 SNEGSKA (reference sequence). This receptor was identified in a woman aged 55-69 years with COVID-19, enrolled during active disease. Source material: peripheral blood. The chain combines TRBV20-1 with TRBJ1-1, with 8 bases identical to TRBD1. The CDR3 bases are TGCAGTGCTAGTTTGACGACAGGGGCGAACACTGAAGCTTTCTTT. Amino acid sequence: CSASLTTGANTEAFF.